One and the same sample provided the 2 T cell receptor beta chains below, sequenced in a study of regulatory T cells in long-lasting Graves disease. The authors built TCR beta libraries using iRepertoire HTBI primers and Arm-PCR of CDR3 regions. TCRdb itself ran the multiplex PCR reads through MiXCR, one entry per CDR3 protein. The sample consists of 500,000 or so distinct CDR3 sequences, about 16% of them appearing once. Time point given: newly diagnosed GD, antithyroid drugs for less than 3 months. PBMC-extracted RNA yielded the TCR library. This same sample was also taken into another study, of T cells in Graves' hyperthyroidism and ophthalmopathy.

Material: peripheral blood mononuclear cells (PBMCs), obtained at new diagnosis, from a patient treated with antithyroid drugs. These TCRs come from a woman aged 35-65 years with Graves disease.

This clonotype was seen more than once but under ten times. Possible read error: a much larger clone is one base away. The rearrangement joins TRBV20-1 to TRBJ2-3; 9 bases are a match to TRBD2. Germline loops: CDR1 DFQATT, CDR2 SNEGSKA (reference sequence). This CDR3 is built from 16 residues. The V and J ends lost 6 bases and 4 bases, in that order; junction bases with no gene match: 14. CDR3: CSAPNGTSLAPDTQYF. The CDR3 DNA sequence: TGCAGTGCCCCGAATGGGACTAGCTTGGCCCCAGATACGCAGTATTTT.

This clonotype was detected a few times. This chain joins TRBV3-1 and TRBJ1-6, with D hard to call. This CDR3 has 13 residues. Trimming took off 1 base at V and 7 bases at J, with 5 bases between the two ends. CDR1 and CDR2 (germline): LGHDT, YNNKEL (reference sequence). CDR3 loop: CASSQGENSPLHF. CDR3 sequence (DNA): TGTGCCAGCAGCCAAGGAGAGAATTCACCCCTCCACTTT.